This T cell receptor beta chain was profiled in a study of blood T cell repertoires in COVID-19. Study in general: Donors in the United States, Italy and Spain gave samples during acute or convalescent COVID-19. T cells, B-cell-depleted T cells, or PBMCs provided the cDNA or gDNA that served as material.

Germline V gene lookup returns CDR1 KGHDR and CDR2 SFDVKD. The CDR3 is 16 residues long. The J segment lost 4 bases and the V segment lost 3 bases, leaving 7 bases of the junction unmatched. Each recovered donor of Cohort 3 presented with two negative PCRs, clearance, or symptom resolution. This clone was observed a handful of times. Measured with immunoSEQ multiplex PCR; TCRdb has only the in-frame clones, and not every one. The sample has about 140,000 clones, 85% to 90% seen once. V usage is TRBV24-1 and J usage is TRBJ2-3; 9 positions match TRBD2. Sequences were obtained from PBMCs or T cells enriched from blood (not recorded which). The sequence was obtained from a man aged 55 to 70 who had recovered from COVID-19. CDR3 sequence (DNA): TGTGCCACCAGTGATCAGGCTAGCGGGAACCCAGATACGCAGTATTTT. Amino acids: CATSDQASGNPDTQYF.